Each of the 23 T cell receptor beta chains below was sequenced from the same sample in a study of chemoradiotherapy in HPV16-positive cancers. Sequencing was performed with immunoSEQ multiplex PCR; in TCRdb, only in-frame clones are kept and a portion is missing. The table has approximately 6,000 clones, 91% seen once; the top ten hold 22%. Sequences were derived from blood, sampled from a patient who underwent chemoradiotherapy. These receptors were collected from a human donor with HPV-associated anogenital cancer.

This clone was seen a single time. The chain joins TRBV5-1 to TRBJ1-3; D perhaps matches TRBD1 (5 bases). The CDR3 has 16 residues. Trimming stripped 4 bases from V and 0 bases from J, with 14 bases between. Germline V gene lookup returns CDR1 SGHRS and CDR2 YFSETQ. The DNA of the CDR3 is TGCGCCAGCAGCCCTACGACAGTCCTCTCTGGAAACACCATATATTTT. It yields the protein CASSPTTVLSGNTIYF.

This sequence joins TRBV5-4 and TRBJ2-7, with 9 bases identical to TRBD2. J lost 4 bases, V lost 0 bases, and 11 bases had no gene match. This CDR3 contains 17 residues. The germline gives CDR1 SGHNT, CDR2 YYREEE (reference sequence). CDR3 residues: CASSLGPTSGVGYEQYF. The CDR3 DNA follows: TGTGCCAGCAGCTTGGGTCCGACTAGCGGTGTTGGGTACGAGCAGTACTTC.

The count of this clone is one. The chain combines TRBV7-2 with TRBJ2-7; 7 bases line up with TRBD2. Germline CDR1 SGHTA, CDR2 FQGNSA. The V segment lost 6 bases and the J segment 0 bases; nucleotides outside the gene matches: 5. The CDR3 runs 14 residues. CDR3 DNA sequence: TGTGCCAGCAGGCGGGGGACTGACTCCTACGAGCAGTACTTC. It specifies CASRRGTDSYEQYF.

The gene calls are TRBV7-3 and TRBJ2-1, with D perhaps matching TRBD2 (6 bases). CDR3 size: 15 residues. The V gene lost 0 bases and the J gene lost 7 bases, with 13 bases spanning the gap. In germline, CDR1 is SGHTA, CDR2 FQGTGA. CDR3 residues: CASSLTSGVRNEQFF. The CDR3 coding sequence is TGTGCCAGCAGCTTAACTAGCGGAGTTCGGAATGAGCAGTTCTTC.

The genes are TRBV6-5 and TRBJ1-2; 8 bases map to TRBD1. J was trimmed by 0 bases and V by 7 bases; bases with no gene match: 4. The germline CDR1 and CDR2 sequences are MNHEY and SVGAGI. This CDR3 is built from 14 residues. CDR3 sequence: CASTTGGANYGYTF. The CDR3 bases are TGTGCCAGCACCACAGGGGGTGCTAACTATGGCTACACCTTC.

Comment on this clone: An end of the junction does not agree with germline; a read error may underlie this. The genes are TRBV18 and TRBJ2-6; tentative D call: TRBD1 (6 bases). The length of the CDR3 is 15 residues. Germline assignment: CDR1 KGHSH and CDR2 LQKENI. Written as DNA, the CDR3 is TGTGCCAGCTCACCACCCACCTCAGGGGTCAACGTCCTGACTTTC. Encoded protein: CASSPPTSGVNVLTF. Complete variable domain (other parts from reference TRBV18 and TRBJ2-6): NAGVMQNPRHLVRRRGQEARLRCSPMKGHSHVYWYRQLPEEGLKFMVYLQKENIIDESGMPKERFSAEFPKEGPSILRIQQVVRGDSAAYFCASSPPTSGVNVLTFGAGSRLTVL.

DNA for the CDR3: TGCGCCAGCAGCTTGGCCGGGGGGGCTGAGACCCAGTACTTC. Its translation is CASSLAGGAETQYF. The chain has TRBV5-1 and TRBJ2-5; 8 bases agree with TRBD2. The germline CDR1 and CDR2 sequences are SGHRS and YFSETQ. After removal of 0 bases from V and 5 bases from J, the junction contained 3 bases not matched to a gene. The CDR3 has 14 amino acids.

The genes are TRBV7-6 and TRBJ2-3, with a tentative D call TRBD1 (5 bases). The CDR3 sequence is 16 residues long. V was cut by 0 bases and J by 1 base, with 11 bases left in between. Germline V gives CDR1 SGHVS, CDR2 FNYEAQ. The CDR3 DNA follows: TGTGCCAGCAGCTTAGCCCAGGGTAGGCGCACAGATACGCAGTATTTT. Translating gives CASSLAQGRRTDTQYF.

The CDR3 DNA is TGTGCCAGCTCGGGACAGGGACTAACAACACCCTACGAGCAGTACTTC. It is translated as CASSGQGLTTPYEQYF. The V call is TRBV18, the J call TRBJ2-7; 9 bases map to TRBD1. CDR1 and CDR2 (germline): KGHSH, LQKENI. V was clipped by 6 bases and J by 2 bases; unmatched bases: 11. The CDR3 length is 16 residues.

The rearrangement links TRBV5-1 to TRBJ1-2; possible D gene TRBD1, 5 bases. Germline CDR1 is SGHRS and CDR2 is YFSETQ. V gave up 4 bases and J gave up 7 bases, with 17 bases separating them. The CDR3 has 14 amino acids. The CDR3 region is CASSLVDSGGGYTF. Here the CDR3 DNA reads TGCGCCAGCAGCCTGGTCGACAGTGGCGGTGGCTACACCTTC.

The chain joins TRBV19 to TRBJ1-4; D ambiguous. V shed 3 bases and J shed 7 bases, with 9 bases lying between them. This CDR3 region has 13 residues. CDR1 and CDR2 (germline): LNHDA, SQIVND (reference sequence). DNA for the CDR3: TGTGCCAGTAGTATCGGGCGGACTGAAAAACTGTTTTTT. This codes for CASSIGRTEKLFF.

The chain is built from TRBV28 and TRBJ2-2; the D gene is possibly TRBD2 (6 bases). CDR1 MDHEN and CDR2 SYDVKM come from the germline V gene. The ends were cut back, 4 bases at V and 6 bases at J, with 24 bases in the middle. The length of the CDR3 is 18 residues. In nucleotides, the CDR3 is TGTGCCAGCAGTTCACTCGGGGGACCTAAACAGTCGCCCGGGGAGCTGTTTTTT. It codes for CASSSLGGPKQSPGELFF.

The rearrangement joins TRBV29-1 to TRBJ2-7; no clear D gene. Germline values: CDR1 SQVTM, CDR2 ANQGSEA. This CDR3 region has 10 residues. V was clipped by 7 bases and J by 5 bases, with 9 bases between them. The CDR3 DNA follows: TGCAGCGCAGGAATCAACGAGCAGTACTTC. This codes for CSAGINEQYF.

V gene TRBV5-5 combines with J gene TRBJ2-6; the D is unclear. Trimming pared 1 base from V and 0 bases from J, leaving 8 bases between. The length of the CDR3 is 16 residues. The germline V gene encodes CDR1 SGHKS and CDR2 YYEKEE (reference sequence). The CDR3 protein is CASSLTSSSGANVLTF. The CDR3 nucleotides are TGTGCCAGCAGCTTGACGTCAAGCTCTGGGGCCAACGTCCTGACTTTC. The variable domain in full, completed from reference TRBV5-5 and TRBJ2-6, reads DAGVTQSPTHLIKTRGQQVTLRCSPISGHKSVSWYQQVLGQGPQFIFQYYEKEERGRGNFPDRFSARQFPNYSSELNVNALLLGDSALYLCASSLTSSSGANVLTFGAGSRLTVL.

The chain has TRBV6-5 and TRBJ1-4, with a possible D match to TRBD1 (6 bases). The ends were cut back, 6 bases at V and 6 bases at J, with 17 bases in the middle. CDR3 length: 15 amino acids. The V gene's germline CDR1 is MNHEY and CDR2 SVGAGI. CDR3 nucleotide sequence: TGTGCCAGCAGAGACGGTTGGGGGGCCGATGAAAAACTGTTTTTT. This sequence encodes CASRDGWGADEKLFF.

The J gene is TRBJ2-7, the V gene TRBV6-1; D is possibly TRBD1 (6 bases). This CDR3 has 13 amino acids. Trimming left V 7 bases short and J 2 bases short, with 12 bases between. Germline CDR1 is MNHNS and CDR2 is SASEGT. The CDR3 sequence: CASNPTGTYEQYF. In DNA form, the CDR3 reads TGTGCCAGCAACCCGACAGGAACCTACGAGCAGTACTTC.

Note on this clone: One end of the junction varies from germline; a read error may be responsible. This chain joins TRBV11-3 and TRBJ2-7, with 15 bases matching TRBD2. CDR3 length equals 13 residues. Germline CDR1 SGHNT, CDR2 YENEEA. CDR3 in amino acids: CASSAGTSGRKVF. Here the CDR3 DNA reads TGTGCCAGCAGCGCGGGGACTAGCGGGAGGAAGGTATTC.

The V call is TRBV6-4, the J call TRBJ2-1, with 10 positions matching TRBD1. The CDR3 totals 15 residues. V shed 5 bases, J shed 7 bases, and the junction held 8 bases outside the gene matches. The V gene's germline CDR1 is MRHNA and CDR2 SNTAGT. This CDR3 reads CASSTGTGAGNEQFF. The DNA for the CDR3 is TGTGCCAGCAGTACCGGGACAGGGGCTGGTAATGAGCAGTTCTTC.

The V call is TRBV7-2, the J call TRBJ1-5, with 8 bases identical to TRBD1. Germline V CDR1 and CDR2: SGHTA, FQGNSA. The length of the CDR3 is 15 residues. With V trimmed by 7 bases and J by 3 bases, 8 bases remained unmatched. The CDR3 bases are TGTGCCAGCAACAAACAGGGGGGTTTCAATCAGCCCCAGCATTTT. As protein: CASNKQGGFNQPQHF.

The chain couples TRBV6-5 to TRBJ2-2; 8 positions agree with TRBD2. V shed 4 bases and J 6 bases; nucleotides not matched to a gene: 1. This CDR3 comprises 13 residues. The germline V gene encodes CDR1 MNHEY and CDR2 SVGAGI. The CDR3 DNA reads TGTGCCAGCAGTTCGCGGGGGGCCGGGGAGCTGTTTTTT. It translates to CASSSRGAGELFF.

The chain couples TRBV5-1 to TRBJ1-2; D remains ambiguous. V lost 0 bases and J lost 8, with 11 bases in between. This CDR3 spans 13 amino acids. Per the germline V gene, CDR1 is SGHRS and CDR2 is YFSETQ. CDR3 loop: CASSLGPFNGYTF. The CDR3 DNA reads TGCGCCAGCAGCTTGGGGCCATTTAACGGCTACACCTTC. The full variable domain, with the rest looked up from reference TRBV5-1 and TRBJ1-2, is KAGVTQTPRYLIKTRGQQVTLSCSPISGHRSVSWYQQTPGQGLQFLFEYFSETQRNKGNFPGRFSGRQFSNSRSEMNVSTLELGDSALYLCASSLGPFNGYTFGSGTRLTVV.

The rearrangement links TRBV7-2 to TRBJ2-7, with D possibly being TRBD2 (6 bases). The CDR3 extends over 17 amino acids. V lost 1 base, J lost 3 bases, and 19 bases lay in between. CDR1 SGHTA and CDR2 FQGNSA come from the germline V gene. The CDR3, as DNA: TGTGCCAGCAGCTTAGGAATCGGGAGCTCGTGGGGCTACGAGCAGTACTTC. Its translation: CASSLGIGSSWGYEQYF.

This chain uses TRBV18 with TRBJ1-6; D uncertain. Trimming took off 3 bases at V and 6 bases at J, with 12 bases between the two ends. Germline-derived CDR1 and CDR2 are KGHSH and LQKENI. This CDR3 region has 15 residues. CDR3 loop: CASSPTPGLNSPLHF. The CDR3 DNA reads as TGTGCCAGCTCACCGACGCCCGGGCTTAATTCACCCCTCCACTTT. Complete variable domain (other parts from reference TRBV18 and TRBJ1-6): NAGVMQNPRHLVRRRGQEARLRCSPMKGHSHVYWYRQLPEEGLKFMVYLQKENIIDESGMPKERFSAEFPKEGPSILRIQQVVRGDSAAYFCASSPTPGLNSPLHFGNGTRLTVT.